This is a list of T cell receptor beta chains from one sample in a study of CD8+CD57+ T cells in acquired aplastic anemia. One entry per CDR3 protein, called by TCRdb with MiXCR from the reads. The sample records 180,000 or so distinct CDR3 sequences, under 50% being singletons. Sequencing was carried out using sorted CD4+, CD8+, or CD8+CD57+ T cells (not recorded which) from PBMCs. The receptors were sampled from a human donor with aplastic anemia. Both conserved end residues are part of each CDR3. The D gene is left open where the match is weak. Clone size, where shown, is once, few, many, or a class for clones that have expanded.

TRBV2	.	.	TRBJ1-2	CASSAWSGGQYGYTF	TGTGCCAGCAGTGCCTGGAGCGGGGGACAATATGGCTACACCTTC
TRBV24-1	.	TRBD1	TRBJ1-2	CATSDSGTGGHHTF	TGTGCCACCAGTGATTCCGGGACAGGGGGTCATCACACCTTC
TRBV5-5	many	.	TRBJ1-5	CASSLADSNQPQHF	TGTGCCAGCAGCTTGGCTGATAGCAATCAGCCCCAGCATTTT
TRBV2	few	.	TRBJ2-5	CASIGPQETQYF	TGTGCCAGCATAGGACCACAAGAGACCCAGTACTTC
TRBV15	.	TRBD2	TRBJ2-7	CATSGDRAGAYEQYF	TGTGCCACCAGCGGAGATCGGGCGGGAGCTTACGAGCAGTACTTC
TRBV11-2	many	TRBD2	TRBJ2-3	CASSLGLAGGRGTDTQYF	TGTGCCAGCAGCTTAGGCCTAGCGGGGGGGCGGGGCACAGATACGCAGTATTTT
TRBV25-1	.	TRBD2	TRBJ2-1	CARGTSGKSEQFF	TGTGCCAGAGGGACTAGCGGGAAGAGTGAGCAGTTCTTC
TRBV7-8	many	.	TRBJ2-1	CASSRKPSEQFF	TGTGCCAGCAGCCGGAAGCCCAGTGAGCAGTTCTTC
TRBV2	many	.	TRBJ2-7	CASRGGPYEQYF	TGTGCCAGCCGAGGGGGACCCTACGAGCAGTACTTC
TRBV15	.	TRBD1	TRBJ1-1	CATSRPFGTGGARGTEAFF	TGTGCCACCAGCAGGCCATTTGGGACAGGGGGCGCGAGGGGAACTGAAGCTTTCTTT
TRBV7-2	many	TRBD2	TRBJ2-3	CASSLRTSGGTDTQYF	TGTGCCAGCAGCTTGAGGACTAGCGGCGGCACAGATACGCAGTATTTT
TRBV11-1	.	.	TRBJ1-1	CASSEKPREFGTEAFF	TGTGCCAGCAGCGAAAAACCCAGGGAATTTGGGACTGAAGCTTTCTTT
TRBV20-1	once	.	TRBJ2-3	CSAGPSAQYF	TGCAGTGCGGGGCCCTCGGCGCAGTATTTT
TRBV20-1	.	TRBD1	TRBJ2-7	CSVGQGRYEQYF	TGCAGTGTCGGACAGGGACGGTACGAGCAGTACTTC
TRBV24-1	once	.	TRBJ2-7	CATSDRTRSYEQYF	TGTGCCACCAGTGATAGGACACGCTCCTACGAGCAGTACTTC
TRBV29-1	few	.	TRBJ2-7	CSVVGDYEQYF	TGCAGCGTTGTGGGAGATTACGAGCAGTACTTC
TRBV25-1	.	.	TRBJ1-2	CASRLNTGFGYTF	TGTGCCAGCAGGTTGAACACAGGATTTGGCTACACCTTC
TRBV20-1	.	TRBD2	TRBJ2-7	CSARDTAGAAGYEQYF	TGCAGTGCTAGAGATACAGCGGGGGCCGCGGGGTACGAGCAGTACTTC
TRBV6-1	.	.	TRBJ2-7	CASSPGIYGEQYF	TGTGCCAGCAGTCCTGGGATTTACGGCGAGCAGTACTTC
TRBV19	.	TRBD2	TRBJ2-2	CASSSGTSGRRTGELFF	TGTGCCAGTAGTTCAGGGACTAGCGGGAGGCGGACCGGGGAGCTGTTTTTT
TRBV2	many	TRBD1	TRBJ1-1	CASTSRQGAAEAFF	TGTGCCAGCACCTCCAGGCAGGGGGCGGCTGAAGCTTTCTTT
TRBV14	.	TRBD1	TRBJ1-6	CASSPDRSYDSPLHF	TGTGCCAGCAGCCCGGACAGGTCTTACGATTCACCCCTCCACTTT
TRBV7-9	few	TRBD1	TRBJ2-1	CASSPSRGHSVVEQFF	TGTGCCAGCAGCCCGAGTAGGGGGCATTCAGTTGTTGAGCAGTTCTTC
TRBV3-1	many	TRBD1	TRBJ1-4	CASSPPGQFGEKLFF	TGTGCCAGCAGCCCACCGGGACAGTTTGGTGAAAAACTGTTTTTT
TRBV2	.	TRBD1	TRBJ1-6	CAISGTDNSALHF	TGTGCCATTTCCGGGACAGACAATTCTGCCCTCCACTTT
TRBV10-3	few	.	TRBJ1-2	CAISEAGSGYTF	TGTGCCATCAGTGAAGCTGGGTCTGGCTACACCTTC
TRBV9	.	TRBD1	TRBJ2-3	CASSSTGYTDTQYF	TGTGCCAGCAGTTCGACAGGGTACACAGATACGCAGTATTTT
TRBV4-1	many	.	TRBJ2-7	CASSALTGGVGEQYF	TGCGCCAGCAGCGCACTGACAGGAGGAGTTGGCGAGCAGTACTTC
TRBV28	.	.	TRBJ1-2	CASSFRALYGYTF	TGTGCCAGCAGTTTCCGGGCTCTCTATGGCTACACCTTC
TRBV19	.	TRBD2	TRBJ2-1	CASSRTSGGYNEQFF	TGTGCCAGTAGTAGGACTAGCGGGGGGTACAATGAGCAGTTCTTC
TRBV19	.	TRBD1	TRBJ2-2	CATARTGWNTGELFF	TGTGCCACCGCCCGGACAGGGTGGAACACCGGGGAGCTGTTTTTT
TRBV19	.	.	TRBJ1-2	CASSTGDGTNYGYTF	TGTGCCAGTAGTACCGGGGACGGAACTAACTATGGCTACACCTTC
TRBV27	few	TRBD2	TRBJ2-7	CASILNGAGGPYEQYF	TGTGCCAGCATTCTAAATGGGGCGGGAGGGCCGTACGAGCAGTACTTC
TRBV15	.	.	TRBJ2-5	CATSRAWGVGETQYF	TGTGCCACCAGCAGAGCCTGGGGGGTAGGGGAGACCCAGTACTTC
TRBV2	.	.	TRBJ2-1	CASSAPIEQFF	TGTGCCAGCAGCGCCCCAATAGAGCAGTTCTTC